The entry that follows covers one T cell receptor beta chain sequence. V was clipped by 2 bases and J by 5 bases; unmatched bases: 7. The CDR3 has 15 amino acids. Per germline, CDR1 SGHTA and CDR2 FQGNSA. This sample was included in a study of blood T cell repertoires in COVID-19. TCRdb keeps only in-frame clones here, not all; method: immunoSEQ multiplex PCR. The table records some 120,000 clones, more than 75% of them present only once. The specimen was peripheral blood. The source is a human donor in a cohort sampled during active COVID-19. The chain is built from TRBV7-2 and TRBJ1-2, with 8 positions matching TRBD1. In DNA, the CDR3 is TGTGCCAGCAGCTTAAATCGCCGACAGGGGTATGGCTACACCTTC. This sequence encodes CASSLNRRQGYGYTF.